This T cell receptor beta chain was recovered during a study of T cell clones after liver transplantation. Sequencing was performed with immunoSEQ multiplex PCR; in TCRdb, only in-frame clones are kept and a portion is missing. The sample gives roughly 65,000 clones, approximately 92% of which show up once; approximately 1% is in the top ten. CDR3 length: 14 amino acids. Germline assignment: CDR1 MDHEN and CDR2 SYDVKM. Trimming shortened V by 8 bases and J by 8 bases, and 18 bases separated the two germline ends. This chain links TRBV28 with TRBJ1-4; TRBD1 might be the D (5 bases). The clonotype originates from a human patient who received a liver transplant. Some T cells may be the graft donor's. Sequencing was performed on CD4+ T cells from blood, taken about 26 months after liver transplant. This chain's CDR3 is CASATGGIREKLFF. The CDR3 DNA reads TGTGCCAGCGCTACGGGGGGGATCCGAGAAAAACTGTTTTTT.